Listed below are T cell receptor beta chains from one sample, sequenced in a study of blood T cell repertoires in COVID-19. Profiling relied on immunoSEQ multiplex PCR, and the TCRdb table lists in-frame clones only, not all of them. The profile shows fewer than 350,000 clones, roughly nine tenths of them singletons. Specimen: peripheral blood. These receptors were obtained from a young woman with COVID-19, enrolled during active disease. CDR3s include the opening cysteine and the closing phenylalanine or tryptophan. A D gene is named only where the DNA matches it firmly.

TRBJ1-2 | TRBV27 | 14 | . | CASSLTAANYGYTF | TGTGCCAGCAGTTTGACAGCCGCTAACTATGGCTACACCTTC
TRBJ2-5 | TRBV28 | 13 | . | CASSLYSGETQYF | TGTGCCAGCAGTTTGTACAGTGGAGAGACCCAGTACTTC
TRBJ1-3 | TRBV15 | 19 | . | CATNPPVGHLPFSGNTIYF | TGTGCCACCAACCCGCCTGTGGGACACCTGCCTTTCTCTGGAAACACCATATATTTT
TRBJ1-5 | TRBV4-1 | 18 | . | CASSPLSGVEYSNQPQHF | TGCGCCAGCAGCCCCCTCTCAGGGGTCGAATATAGCAATCAGCCCCAGCATTTT
TRBJ1-3 | TRBV19 | 14 | . | CASKWESSGNTIYF | TGTGCCAGTAAATGGGAGAGCTCTGGAAACACCATATATTTT
TRBJ2-5 | TRBV10-1 | 15 | . | CASSESLAGQETQYF | TGCGCCAGCAGTGAGTCGTTGGCGGGACAAGAGACCCAGTACTTC
TRBJ1-2 | TRBV19 | 15 | TRBD1 | CASSTRDRGFYGYTF | TGTGCCAGTAGTACCCGGGACAGGGGTTTCTATGGCTACACCTTC
TRBJ1-1 | TRBV11-2 | 11 | . | CASSVSFVAFF | TGTGCCAGCAGCGTGAGCTTCGTAGCTTTCTTT
TRBJ2-7 | TRBV18 | 14 | . | CASSPPDPRPGQYF | TGTGCCAGCTCACCACCCGACCCGAGACCGGGGCAGTACTTC
TRBJ1-6 | TRBV5-1 | 15 | TRBD1 | CASSLDGQGASPLHF | TGCGCCAGCAGCTTGGATGGACAGGGGGCGTCACCCCTCCACTTT
TRBJ2-3 | TRBV5-1 | 17 | TRBD2 | CASSLIGLAGGPDTQYF | TGCGCCAGCAGCTTGATAGGACTAGCGGGGGGGCCTGATACGCAGTATTTT
TRBJ2-5 | TRBV10-1 | 16 | TRBD2 | CASSESASGPPETQYF | TGCGCCAGCAGTGAGTCGGCTAGCGGGCCCCCAGAGACCCAGTACTTC
TRBJ1-5 | TRBV5-1 | 13 | . | CASSLHINQPQHF | TGCGCCAGCAGCTTACACATCAATCAGCCCCAGCATTTT
TRBJ2-5 | TRBV7-8 | 15 | TRBD1 | CASSLGGTAQETQYF | TGTGCCAGCAGCTTAGGGGGGACAGCCCAAGAGACCCAGTACTTC